The 5 T cell receptor beta chains listed next were all sequenced from one sample in a study of blood T cell repertoires in COVID-19. Sequencing used immunoSEQ multiplex PCR; TCRdb keeps in-frame clones, though not all of them. The table lists around 48,000 clones, approximately 86% of them singletons, with 15% to 20% in the top ten. The specimen sequenced was peripheral blood. The source is a man between 60 and 75 years old with active or convalescent COVID-19.

V usage is TRBV14 and J usage is TRBJ2-5; D is uncertain. The ends were cut back, 4 bases at V and 1 base at J, with 13 bases in the middle. This CDR3 is built from 15 residues. Germline V CDR1 and CDR2: SGHDN, FVKESK. DNA for the CDR3: TGTGCCAGCAGCCCTCTGGTGGCAGTCCAAGAGACCCAGTACTTC. Residues: CASSPLVAVQETQYF.

This rearrangement joins TRBV11-2 to TRBJ2-3, with TRBD2 matching 8 bases. CDR3 length equals 17 residues. With 0 bases clipped from V and 4 bases from J, the junction kept 9 bases outside the gene matches. Per the germline V gene, CDR1 is SGHAT and CDR2 is FQNNGV. Written as DNA, the CDR3 is TGTGCCAGCAGCTTAGATCGGTGGACTAGCAGGTCAGATACGCAGTATTTT. It is translated as CASSLDRWTSRSDTQYF.

The chain has TRBV28 and TRBJ2-1; D is perhaps TRBD2 (5 bases). Germline V lookup: CDR1 MDHEN, CDR2 SYDVKM. V was shortened by 6 bases and J by 9 bases, with 15 bases between the two germline ends. The length of the CDR3 is 13 residues. DNA for the CDR3: TGTGCCAGCAGCTCCACCGGGGTTGGTGAGCAGTTCTTC. It is translated as CASSSTGVGEQFF.

The chain is built from TRBV29-1 and TRBJ2-5; possible D gene TRBD1, 6 bases. Germline V gene data show CDR1 as SQVTM and CDR2 as ANQGSEA. V gave up 8 bases and J gave up 5 bases, with 18 bases separating them. The CDR3 has 13 amino acids. DNA for the CDR3: TGCAGCTTGACACGGACAGCCGGGGAGACCCAGTACTTC. This gives the protein CSLTRTAGETQYF.

The chain recombines TRBV28 with TRBJ2-7, with 12 bases identical to TRBD1. The trim removed 1 base at V and 7 bases at J, leaving 8 bases unmatched. CDR3 length: 16 amino acids. CDR1 MDHEN and CDR2 SYDVKM come from the germline V gene. CDR3 amino acids: CASSLLHGTGGSEQYF. DNA for the CDR3: TGTGCCAGCAGTTTATTGCATGGGACAGGGGGCAGTGAGCAGTACTTC.